This record concerns one T cell receptor (beta chain) sequence. The data stem from a study of blood T cell repertoires in COVID-19. Across the study: Spain, Italy and the United States supplied samples that represented acute and convalescent COVID-19. T cells, B-cell-depleted T cells, or PBMCs provided the cDNA or gDNA that served as material.

Generated by immunoSEQ multiplex PCR, the TCRdb table keeps only in-frame clones and is missing some. The data show fewer than 450,000 clones, with roughly 86% seen just once and roughly 1.9% held by the top ten. V lost 0 bases, J lost 8 bases, and 13 bases lay in between. This CDR3 spans 14 amino acids. Germline CDR1 reads GTSNPN; CDR2 reads SVGIG (reference sequence). Specimen: PBMCs or T cells enriched from blood (not recorded which). The sequence came from a woman in her 40s with acute COVID-19. J is TRBJ1-4 and V is TRBV30; no firm D call. This CDR3 is CAWSVRGYGEKLFF. The CDR3 DNA reads as TGTGCCTGGAGTGTGAGAGGGTATGGGGAAAAACTGTTTTTT. The entire variable domain, with the rest obtained from reference TRBV30 and TRBJ1-4, is as follows: SQTIHQWPATLVQPVGSPLSLECTVEGTSNPNLYWYRQAAGRGLQLLFYSVGIGQISSEVPQNLSASRPQDRQFILSSKKLLLSDSGFYLCAWSVRGYGEKLFFGSGTQLSVL.